This record concerns one T cell receptor (beta chain) sequence. Between the trimmed V and J ends, which lost 1 base and 0 bases, there was a span of 7 bases. This CDR3 contains 14 residues. CDR1 and CDR2 (germline): SQVTM, ANQGSEA. This entry belongs to a study of blood T cell repertoires in COVID-19. Overall study context: Acute-phase and convalescent COVID-19 samples originated in the United States, Italy and Spain. The cDNA or gDNA used as material had been derived from T cells, B-cell-depleted T cells, or PBMCs.

In the authors' methods: Estimates of nucleated cell counts were drawn from the amplification of reference gene primers. Sequencing used immunoSEQ multiplex PCR; TCRdb keeps in-frame clones, though not all of them. The DNA was the basis for D and trimming; V, J and clone size are from that table. The data contain 380,000 or so clones, about 89% of them seen just once; the ten biggest clones take up 1% to 1.5%. The TCR originated in a man between 35 and 55 years old with acute or convalescent COVID-19. What was sequenced was peripheral blood. The chain is built from TRBV29-1 and TRBJ1-3; possibly TRBD1 for D (6 bases). CDR3 in amino acids: CSVEGTASGNTIYF. The CDR3 DNA is TGCAGCGTTGAAGGGACAGCCTCTGGAAACACCATATATTTT.